The clone carrying this T cell receptor (beta chain) was seen only once. Antigen: not known. CDR1 is LNHDA and CDR2 is SQIVND in the germline V gene (reference sequence). The CDR3 has 16 residues. Trimming took off 5 bases at V and 1 base at J, with 16 bases between the two ends. The entry originates in a study of cytomegalovirus exposure and HLA in healthy donors. Looking at the study overall: HLA-typed donors were the source of 80 million to 90 million unique TCRs, which an early data release held. General study points: Researchers reported from a later analysis that most CMV-associated TCR beta chains appeared HLA-restricted.

PCR amplification relied on 60 Vbeta primers (plus 13 Jbeta primers). The table came from immunoSEQ multiplex PCR; TCRdb's copy has only in-frame clones and leaves some out. The table has 90,000 to 130,000 clones, approximately 82% seen once. The rearrangement joins TRBV19 to TRBJ2-3, with D unresolved. This TCR was recovered from a man under 40 in good health and CMV-seropositive. The sample was PBMCs. The DNA for the CDR3 is TGTGCCAGTAGTCTTTTGTCCTATTCGGGCACAGATACGCAGTATTTT. Encoded protein: CASSLLSYSGTDTQYF.